The 14 T cell receptor beta chains in this list originate from one sample, sequenced in a study of CD8+CD57+ T cells in acquired aplastic anemia. TCR beta VDJ and CDR3 profiles were obtained from a genomic DNA template. Using its own MiXCR run on the reads, TCRdb lists one record per CDR3 protein. The data contain 450,000 to 550,000 distinct CDR3 sequences, around a third of them singletons. In patients chosen for sequencing, flow cytometry had shown CD8+CD57+ cell expansion. The sequenced sample was sorted CD4+, CD8+, or CD8+CD57+ T cells (not recorded which) from PBMCs. The receptors were gathered from a human donor with aplastic anemia.

About this clonotype itself: A read error is likely, as this CDR3 ends without the conserved phenylalanine or tryptophan. The DNA is omitted, as the CDR3 cannot be located on it reliably, and the CDR3 follows TCRdb's listing. V usage is TRBV7-2 and J usage is TRBJ1-6. The CDR3 sequence runs 8 residues, both termini included. Germline V gives CDR1 SGHTA, CDR2 FQGNSA. The CDR3 here is CASSLVRR.

This clonotype was observed at least ten times. V and J are TRBV7-2 and TRBJ1-5; D uncertain. V lost 1 base, J lost 6 bases, and 7 bases lay in between. The V gene's germline CDR1 is SGHTA and CDR2 FQGNSA. CDR3 length equals 13 residues. The CDR3 DNA sequence: TGTGCCAGCAGCTTAGATTGGAGTCAGCCCCAGCATTTT. It encodes CASSLDWSQPQHF.

This clonotype appeared a few times. The chain recombines TRBV29-1 with TRBJ2-7; the match to TRBD2 covers 11 bases. This CDR3 is 17 amino acids long. CDR1 is SQVTM and CDR2 is ANQGSEA in the germline V gene. V dropped 5 bases and J dropped 4; count of bases not matched to a gene: 16. CDR3 nucleotide sequence: TGCAGCGTTACCGGGACTAGCGGACCATACGGGCCTTACGAGCAGTACTTC. Its protein product is CSVTGTSGPYGPYEQYF.

Only a few counts were recorded for this clonotype. The chain couples TRBV24-1 to TRBJ2-7; TRBD1 might be the D (6 bases). Per germline, CDR1 KGHDR and CDR2 SFDVKD. The CDR3 loop spans 14 amino acids. Trimming took off 5 bases at V and 3 bases at J, with 13 bases between the two ends. CDR3 amino acids: CATSVGSDSYEQYF. The CDR3 nucleotides are TGTGCCACCAGTGTTGGTTCGGACAGCTACGAGCAGTACTTC.

This clonotype has ten or more counts. The chain links TRBV19 to TRBJ1-6; D is ambiguous. The CDR3 totals 13 residues. CDR1 is LNHDA, CDR2 SQIVND, per germline (reference sequence). V was clipped by 5 bases and J by 8 bases, with 10 bases between them. The CDR3 region has the DNA TGTGCCAGTAGTGACTATTCGGATTCACCCCTCCACTTT. Amino acids: CASSDYSDSPLHF.

This clonotype occurred a few times. The rearrangement links TRBV20-1 to TRBJ2-1; D is possibly TRBD2 (5 bases). The CDR3 is 14 residues long. The V gene lost 0 bases and the J gene lost 5 bases, with 11 bases spanning the gap. Per the germline V gene, CDR1 is DFQATT and CDR2 is SNEGSKA (reference sequence). This CDR3 reads CSARDRLTNNEQFF. Written as DNA, the CDR3 is TGCAGTGCTAGAGATCGACTGACTAACAATGAGCAGTTCTTC.

This clonotype came up many times. The rearrangement joins TRBV9 to TRBJ1-6, with unresolved D. CDR1 is SGDLS, CDR2 YYNGEE, per germline. This CDR3 spans 13 amino acids. The V gene lost 3 bases and the J gene lost 9 bases, with 10 bases spanning the gap. The CDR3 here is CASSDANSSPLHF. CDR3 DNA: TGTGCCAGCAGCGATGCGAACAGTTCACCCCTCCACTTT.

Only a few counts were recorded for this clonotype. The V gene is TRBV7-3, the J gene TRBJ2-3, with TRBD1 matching 7 bases. Unmatched junction bases numbered 5, after V lost 2 bases and J lost 3 bases. Germline CDR1 and CDR2: SGHTA and FQGTGA. The CDR3 loop spans 15 amino acids. CDR3 DNA: TGTGCCAGCAGCTTATTTGGGACAGAAACAGATACGCAGTATTTT. Protein sequence: CASSLFGTETDTQYF.

The chain couples TRBV20-1 to TRBJ1-1; weak D call: TRBD1 (6 bases). CDR3 length: 15 residues. Germline V lookup: CDR1 DFQATT, CDR2 SNEGSKA (reference sequence). V dropped 3 bases and J dropped 4 bases, with 18 bases sitting between them. CDR3 loop: CSASRITGKVTEAFF. CDR3 nucleotides: TGCAGTGCTAGTAGAATAACAGGGAAAGTCACTGAAGCTTTCTTT.

This clonotype was detected only once. This chain joins TRBV10-3 and TRBJ2-1, with D tentatively TRBD2 (5 bases). This CDR3 region has 15 residues. The germline V and J ends were trimmed by 3 bases and 7 bases, with 16 bases remaining between them. CDR1 and CDR2 (germline): ENHRY, SYGVKD. In DNA, the CDR3 is TGTGCCATCAGTGACCGGGCGGGTTTCAGGAATGAGCAGTTCTTC. Translating it yields CAISDRAGFRNEQFF.

The V gene is TRBV12-3 or TRBV12-4, the J gene TRBJ2-3, with 10 bases matching TRBD2. The CDR3 loop spans 16 amino acids. Trimming at V came to 3 bases and at J to 2 bases, leaving 5 bases not matched to a gene. The CDR3 is CASSFGTSVFTDTQYF. The CDR3, as DNA: TGTGCCAGCAGTTTCGGGACTAGCGTATTCACAGATACGCAGTATTTT.

The chain links TRBV19 to TRBJ1-5, with TRBD1 identical over 9 bases. The ends lost 7 bases at V and 8 bases at J; junction bases unmatched: 9. This CDR3 region has 14 residues. Germline CDR1 and CDR2: LNHDA and SQIVND (reference sequence). The CDR3 here is CASNKGQGWEPQHF. CDR3 coding DNA: TGTGCCAGTAACAAAGGACAGGGGTGGGAGCCCCAGCATTTT.

In its sample, this clonotype was seen many times. CDR3 DNA: TGTGCCACCAAATTGGACGGCCCTTCCTACGAGCAGTACTTC. It translates to CATKLDGPSYEQYF. The chain recombines TRBV2 with TRBJ2-7, with D uncertain. Trimming pared 10 bases from V and 1 base from J, leaving 17 bases between. CDR3 length: 14 amino acids. The germline gives CDR1 SNHLY, CDR2 FYNNEI.

The table lists this clonotype with many counts. The chain has TRBV20-1 and TRBJ1-5; D is ambiguous. This CDR3 region has 14 residues. Germline lookup yields CDR1 DFQATT and CDR2 SNEGSKA (reference sequence). V lost 5 bases and J lost 6, with 17 bases in between. CDR3 sequence (DNA): TGCAGTGCTTCTCAAGTGGGGTCAGCTCAGCCCCAGCATTTT. Its protein is CSASQVGSAQPQHF.